These T cell receptor beta chains were read from a single sample in a study of identifying expanded T cells in peripheral blood. TCRdb keeps only in-frame clones here, not all; method: immunoSEQ multiplex PCR. The data contain about 83,000 clones, over 75% of them singletons. Sequencing input: blood. The receptors stem from a person aged 18-69 years in good health. Each CDR3 is given with its conserved first and last residue. D genes are given only for firm matches.

cdr3_aa j_call d_call v_call
CASSRDPGGNSPLHF TRBJ1-6 NA TRBV27
CASVGGNQPQHF TRBJ1-5 NA TRBV28
CASSPTGGVYTEAFF TRBJ1-1 NA TRBV19
CASSERTSSYNEQFF TRBJ2-1 NA TRBV6-4
CASSRRGQETQYF TRBJ2-5 NA TRBV6-5
CASSQWTGGYEQYF TRBJ2-7 TRBD1 TRBV4-1
CASSSRGNTEAFF TRBJ1-1 NA TRBV7-3
CASSPITGNTEAFF TRBJ1-1 NA TRBV18
CASSLGGSLNQPQHF TRBJ1-5 NA TRBV5-6
CASSFTDTFAALHF TRBJ1-6 NA TRBV28
CAISESSLRNQPQHF TRBJ1-5 NA TRBV10-3
CASSQGWGSSSEQYF TRBJ2-7 NA TRBV6-5
CASSLQGTGGTEAFF TRBJ1-1 TRBD1 TRBV7-2
CASSLRDRGSGYTF TRBJ1-2 TRBD1 TRBV5-6
CASSLGGSVDTQYF TRBJ2-3 NA TRBV7-9
CASSLGGLQNNEQFF TRBJ2-1 NA TRBV7-2
CASLPRRTGRYEQYF TRBJ2-7 TRBD1 TRBV28
CASRGSGGWTEAFF TRBJ1-1 TRBD1 TRBV2
CASTVTTNEKLFF TRBJ1-4 NA TRBV2
CASSLNWGPQETQYF TRBJ2-5 NA TRBV7-7
CASAGLAGGPEGDTQYF TRBJ2-3 TRBD2 TRBV9
CASSLSPEYGAGAPLHF TRBJ1-6 NA TRBV5-6
CSVEDRGGLAGTVDGYTF TRBJ1-2 TRBD1 TRBV29-1
CASSPGRLNTEAFF TRBJ1-1 NA TRBV27
CASSLTGYENEKLFF TRBJ1-4 NA TRBV5-5